This passage covers 2 T cell receptor beta chains from one sample sequenced in a study of T cell repertoires in cytomegalovirus infection. The antigens for these receptors are not known. TCRdb recomputed calls from the reads with MiXCR, one row per CDR3 protein. The table shows roughly 990,000 distinct CDR3 sequences, with 30% to 40% occurring only once. Here the sequenced sample was cultured CD8+ T cells from PBMCs, taken from culture after CMV antigen stimulation. The source is a human donor in good health (CMV status not recorded). Some clones in this sample may be carry-over from other donors' samples.

The J gene is TRBJ1-1, the V gene TRBV6-2 or TRBV6-3; no clear D gene. From germline, CDR1 is MNHEY and CDR2 SVGEGT. This CDR3 region has 12 residues. Trimming took 4 bases from V and 3 from J, leaving 6 bases between them. CDR3 residues: CASSWSDTEAFF. The CDR3 DNA reads as TGTGCCAGCAGTTGGTCAGACACTGAAGCTTTCTTT.

Worth noting for this clonotype: An end of the junction differs from the germline gene, which may be a read error. The chain employs TRBV7-9 and TRBJ2-1; 7 bases agree with TRBD1. The CDR3 sequence is 15 residues long. Looked up from germline, CDR1 is SEHNR and CDR2 is FQNEAQ (reference sequence). CDR3 residues: CASSLAQGDYNEQFF. CDR3 DNA: TGTGCCAGCAGCTTAGCGCAGGGGGATTACAATGAGCAGTTCTTT.